This T cell receptor beta chain was found in a study of cytomegalovirus exposure and HLA in healthy donors. Donors had nominal health at sampling but likely had unrecorded immune exposures. In the PCR, 60 Vbeta and 13 Jbeta primers were used. Data came from immunoSEQ multiplex PCR; TCRdb stores just in-frame clones and leaves some out. The sample includes 76,000 or so clones, over 65% of them seen just once. V was pared by 5 bases and J by 4 bases, with 8 bases of the junction left unmatched. The CDR3 is 14 amino acids. Germline V lookup: CDR1 SQVTM, CDR2 ANQGSEA. Sequencing used PBMCs. This receptor was taken from a woman between 40 and 50 years old in good health and CMV-seropositive. This chain links TRBV29-1 with TRBJ2-5; 9 bases match TRBD1. In DNA form, the CDR3 reads TGCAGCGTTCTCCGGACAGGGGTCGCAGAGACCCAGTACTTC. This translates into CSVLRTGVAETQYF.